This T cell receptor beta chain was recovered during a study of neurological immune-mediated disorders. The study's findings and limits: The absence of any CDR3 amino acid sequence shared by expanded clones across subjects suggests that repertoires were private in all groups.

The cDNA came from 5'RACE, which used 10-nucleotide random UMIs. TCRdb re-called the 5' RACE reads with MiXCR, one entry per CDR3 protein. The profile shows under 30,000 distinct CDR3 sequences, over 5% of them singletons. This CDR3 spans 16 amino acids. V was pared by 3 bases and J by 4 bases, with 16 bases between. Looked up from germline, CDR1 is SGHVS and CDR2 is FQNEAQ. It was blood bank volunteers in Maryland, USA who made up the healthy controls. A total of 2 million PBMCs stored at -80 degrees C provided the unsorted libraries. Many counts were recorded for this clonotype. Its antigen is unidentified.

The receptor comes from a woman in her thirties or forties in good health. V gene TRBV7-8 combines with J gene TRBJ1-5, with unresolved D. Sequenced: PBMCs. The CDR3 region has the DNA TGTGCCAGCAGCTTTCTACCCCGGGAAATTAATCAGCCCCAGCATTTT. Translating gives CASSFLPREINQPQHF.